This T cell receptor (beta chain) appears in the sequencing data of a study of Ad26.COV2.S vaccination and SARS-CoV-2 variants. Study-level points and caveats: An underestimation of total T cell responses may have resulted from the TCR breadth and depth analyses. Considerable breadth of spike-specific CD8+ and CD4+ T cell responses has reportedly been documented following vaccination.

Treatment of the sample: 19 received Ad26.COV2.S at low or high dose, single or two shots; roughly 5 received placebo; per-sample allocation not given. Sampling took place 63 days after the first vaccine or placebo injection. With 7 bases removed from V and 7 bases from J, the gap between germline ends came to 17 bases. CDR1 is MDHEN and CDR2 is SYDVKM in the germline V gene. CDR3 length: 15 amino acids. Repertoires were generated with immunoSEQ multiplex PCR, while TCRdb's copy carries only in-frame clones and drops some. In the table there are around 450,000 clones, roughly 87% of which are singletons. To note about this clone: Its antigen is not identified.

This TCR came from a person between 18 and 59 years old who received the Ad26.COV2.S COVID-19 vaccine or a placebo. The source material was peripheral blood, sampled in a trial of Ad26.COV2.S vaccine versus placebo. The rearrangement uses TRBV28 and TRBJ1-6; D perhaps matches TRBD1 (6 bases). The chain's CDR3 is CASMTPGVRNSPLHF. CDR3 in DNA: TGTGCCAGCATGACCCCAGGGGTTAGAAATTCACCCCTCCACTTT.